Reported below is one TCR beta chain. The target antigen is unknown. The sample comes from a study of cytomegalovirus exposure and HLA in healthy donors. Study background: The approximately 610 first-cohort repertoires shared a platform with the 110 or so validation repertoires, as reported in a later analysis. Study findings and constraints: A few of the chains that were CMV-associated were confirmed in vitro to be specific for CMV antigens. The tendency of first-cohort TCR clusters to co-occur in the 120 validation repertoires was identified by a subsequent analysis. The study labeled 170 or so TCR beta chains cytomegalovirus-associated.

Trimming removed 1 base from V and 2 bases from J, with 10 bases in between. Germline V gene sequence: CDR1 KGHSH, CDR2 LQKENI. The CDR3 has 15 residues. Measured with immunoSEQ multiplex PCR; TCRdb has only the in-frame clones, and not every one. The sample yields about 76,000 clones, 85% to 95% seen once. The J gene is TRBJ2-3, the V gene TRBV18; D gene unclear. The sequenced material came from PBMCs. The receptor was isolated from a man in his late teens or twenties in good health and CMV-seropositive. In DNA, the CDR3 is TGTGCCAGCTCACCACGTATTACTAACACAGATACGCAGTATTTT. The encoded protein is CASSPRITNTDTQYF.